The 28 T cell receptor beta chains in this list originate from one sample, sequenced in a study of blood T cell repertoires in COVID-19. The table came from immunoSEQ multiplex PCR; TCRdb's copy has only in-frame clones and leaves some out. The sample has about 150,000 clones; roughly four fifths are singletons. The source material was peripheral blood. These receptors all come from an elderly man with acute or convalescent COVID-19.

The V and J genes are TRBV7-3 and TRBJ2-6; D remains ambiguous. CDR1 and CDR2 (germline): SGHTA, FQGTGA. With 6 bases removed from V and 0 bases from J, the gap between germline ends came to 9 bases. The CDR3 has 15 residues. The CDR3 loop reads CASREQISGANVLTF. The CDR3 region has the DNA TGTGCCAGCAGGGAGCAAATCTCTGGGGCCAACGTCCTGACTTTC.

This clone was observed once. A read error may account for a junction end that differs from germline. J is TRBJ1-4 and V is TRBV5-1; 9 nucleotides agree with TRBD1. CDR3 length: 15 amino acids. In germline, CDR1 is SGHRS, CDR2 YFSETQ. The CDR3 loop is CARSRQGGANEKLFF. The CDR3 region has the DNA TGCGCCCGCAGCCGACAGGGGGGGGCTAATGAAAAACTGTTTTTT.

Written as DNA, the CDR3 is TGCGCCAGCAGCCCCGGACAGGGACAGACCGGGGAGCTGTTTTTT. It yields the protein CASSPGQGQTGELFF. V is TRBV5-1 and J is TRBJ2-2; 8 nucleotides agree with TRBD1. The CDR3 spans 15 residues. Germline V gene sequence: CDR1 SGHRS, CDR2 YFSETQ. J gave up 5 bases and V 4 bases, and 7 bases lay outside the gene matches.

This clone showed up just once. The V call is TRBV19, the J call TRBJ2-4, with D perhaps matching TRBD1 (5 bases). V was cut by 8 bases and J by 0 bases, with 8 bases left in between. The length of the CDR3 is 13 residues. The germline gives CDR1 LNHDA, CDR2 SQIVND (reference sequence). Here the CDR3 reads CASSQGAKNIQYF. CDR3 in DNA: TGTGCCAGTTCCCAGGGAGCCAAAAACATTCAGTACTTC.

The chain has TRBV6-5 and TRBJ1-3; TRBD1 agrees at 7 bases. This CDR3 has 13 amino acids. V dropped 8 bases and J dropped 4; count of bases not matched to a gene: 5. Germline CDR1 reads MNHEY; CDR2 reads SVGAGI. The CDR3 coding sequence is TGTGCCAGCCACTACAGGGGCGGAAACACCATATATTTT. Translating gives CASHYRGGNTIYF.

V gene TRBV5-1 combines with J gene TRBJ1-1; TRBD1 might be the D (5 bases). Germline assignment: CDR1 SGHRS and CDR2 YFSETQ. Trimming removed 1 base from V and 7 bases from J, with 8 bases in between. The length of the CDR3 is 12 residues. CDR3 amino acids: CASSLLGGEAFF. In DNA form, the CDR3 reads TGCGCCAGCAGCTTGCTCGGGGGTGAAGCTTTCTTT. Based on the CDR3 plus reference TRBV5-1 and TRBJ1-1, the full variable domain is KAGVTQTPRYLIKTRGQQVTLSCSPISGHRSVSWYQQTPGQGLQFLFEYFSETQRNKGNFPGRFSGRQFSNSRSEMNVSTLELGDSALYLCASSLLGGEAFFGQGTRLTVV.

The rearrangement joins TRBV13 to TRBJ2-7, with 9 bases that match TRBD1. V lost 8 bases and J lost 11; bases outside the gene matches: 4. The length of the CDR3 is 10 residues. CDR1 is PRHDT and CDR2 is FYEKMQ in the germline V gene (reference sequence). The CDR3 DNA reads TGTGCCAGCCCCCGGGACAGGGAGTACGTC. Translated, it gives CASPRDREYV.

The rearrangement links TRBV6-6 to TRBJ2-7; no clear D. CDR1 is MNHNY and CDR2 is SVGAGI in the germline V gene (reference sequence). The CDR3 contains 14 residues. Deletions cut 0 bases from V and 6 bases from J, with 12 bases between. The CDR3 nucleotides read TGTGCCAGCAGTTACTCCGAACATCCCAGCGAGCAGTACTTC. This sequence encodes CASSYSEHPSEQYF.

V and J are TRBV5-1 and TRBJ2-1; 8 bases are a match to TRBD1. The V gene end was trimmed by 3 bases and the J gene end by 4 bases; junction bases not matched to a gene: 3. Germline values: CDR1 SGHRS, CDR2 YFSETQ. The CDR3 is 14 amino acids. Written as DNA, the CDR3 is TGCGCCAGCAGCTCGGACAGGGCGTACAATGAGCAGTTCTTC. Translation: CASSSDRAYNEQFF. Combining the CDR3 with reference TRBV5-1 and TRBJ2-1 gives the whole variable domain KAGVTQTPRYLIKTRGQQVTLSCSPISGHRSVSWYQQTPGQGLQFLFEYFSETQRNKGNFPGRFSGRQFSNSRSEMNVSTLELGDSALYLCASSSDRAYNEQFFGPGTRLTVL.

The chain joins TRBV19 to TRBJ1-5; 9 bases map to TRBD1. Germline-derived CDR1 and CDR2 are LNHDA and SQIVND (reference sequence). This CDR3 region has 14 residues. V lost 9 bases, J lost 2 bases, and 5 bases stayed unmatched. The CDR3 DNA follows: TGTGCCAGCACGGACAGGGGCCGCAATCAGCCCCAGCATTTT. Residues: CASTDRGRNQPQHF.

V and J are TRBV7-2 and TRBJ2-7; weak D call: TRBD1 (5 bases). Looked up from germline, CDR1 is SGHTA and CDR2 is FQGNSA. The CDR3 runs to 14 residues. The ends were cut back, 1 base at V and 2 bases at J, with 9 bases in the middle. The CDR3 reads CASSLGGITYEQYF. The CDR3 DNA sequence: TGTGCCAGCAGCTTAGGGGGCATCACCTACGAGCAGTACTTC.

There are a few counts of this clone. V and J are TRBV7-9 and TRBJ2-5; 7 nucleotides line up with TRBD1. This CDR3 is built from 14 residues. Trimming took 5 bases from V and 2 from J; bases not matched to a gene: 5. Per germline, CDR1 SEHNR and CDR2 FQNEAQ (reference sequence). Written as DNA, the CDR3 is TGTGCCAGCAGCCATGACAGGGCACAAGAGACCCAGTACTTC. Protein: CASSHDRAQETQYF.

This clone came up a few times. The sample holds other DNA sequences that translate to the same CDR3. This chain connects TRBV9 to TRBJ1-3; D is undetermined. The germline V gene has CDR1 SGDLS and CDR2 YYNGEE. The CDR3 sequence is 14 residues long. Trimming removed 0 bases from V and 0 bases from J, with 4 bases in between. In DNA, the CDR3 is TGTGCCAGCAGCGTAGGGCTCTCTGGAAACACCATATATTTT. Its protein is CASSVGLSGNTIYF.

This clone occurred once. The V call is TRBV7-3, the J call TRBJ2-1; TRBD2 matches 11 bases. CDR1 SGHTA and CDR2 FQGTGA come from the germline V gene. This CDR3 spans 16 amino acids. The trim removed 0 bases at V and 9 bases at J, leaving 7 bases unmatched. The CDR3 DNA reads as TGTGCCAGCAGCTTAACCCCCAGTAGCGGGGGGGGTGAGCAGTTCTTC. As protein: CASSLTPSSGGGEQFF.

This clone was picked up many times. This chain connects TRBV7-9 to TRBJ1-4; a weak D match, TRBD1 (5 bases). CDR1 is SEHNR, CDR2 FQNEAQ, per germline (reference sequence). Trimming removed 0 bases from V and 8 bases from J, with 10 bases in between. This CDR3 has 14 amino acids. The CDR3 nucleotides are TGTGCCAGCAGCTTAGCCCGGGGGAGGGAAAAACTGTTTTTT. It yields the protein CASSLARGREKLFF.

The chain couples TRBV5-6 to TRBJ1-1; 12 nucleotides match TRBD1. This CDR3 comprises 16 residues. Germline lookup yields CDR1 SGHDT and CDR2 YYEEEE. Germline trimming cut 0 bases from V and 4 bases from J; bases unmatched to any gene: 4. The CDR3 here is CASSLGDRGPGTEAFF. DNA for the CDR3: TGTGCCAGCAGCTTGGGGGACAGGGGGCCTGGCACTGAAGCTTTCTTT.

Here the CDR3 reads CASSESGGNYNEQFF. DNA for the CDR3: TGTGCCAGCAGTGAAAGCGGGGGCAATTACAATGAGCAGTTCTTC. The chain recombines TRBV6-1 with TRBJ2-1, with TRBD2 identical over 8 bases. This CDR3 comprises 15 residues. J was trimmed by 4 bases and V by 2 bases; bases with no gene match: 4. The germline V gene has CDR1 MNHNS and CDR2 SASEGT.

Only one count was recorded for this clone. V and J are TRBV24-1 and TRBJ2-3, with 8 bases lining up with TRBD2. Germline lookup yields CDR1 KGHDR and CDR2 SFDVKD. CDR3 size: 16 residues. V dropped 0 bases and J dropped 7; count of bases not matched to a gene: 8. The CDR3 sequence is CATSDLAGGAVNTQYF. The CDR3, as DNA: TGTGCCACCAGTGATTTGGCCGGGGGGGCCGTAAATACGCAGTATTTT.

The J gene is TRBJ2-2, the V gene TRBV28; TRBD1 matches 7 bases. The V gene end was trimmed by 2 bases and the J gene end by 3 bases; junction bases not matched to a gene: 3. Germline loops: CDR1 MDHEN, CDR2 SYDVKM. The CDR3 covers 15 residues. The DNA of the CDR3 is TGTGCCAGCAGTTTAGGGGGACAGTACACCGGGGAGCTGTTTTTT. Its protein product is CASSLGGQYTGELFF.

The rearrangement links TRBV5-4 to TRBJ2-5; 7 bases are a match to TRBD1. The CDR3 has 15 amino acids. Germline CDR1 is SGHNT and CDR2 is YYREEE (reference sequence). V was clipped by 4 bases and J by 3 bases; unmatched bases: 9. This chain's CDR3 is CASSTPGQPEETQYF. The CDR3 bases are TGTGCCAGCAGCACACCGGGACAGCCTGAAGAGACCCAGTACTTC.

This clone has only a few counts. This chain connects TRBV7-9 to TRBJ2-3; 7 bases line up with TRBD2. The CDR3 runs 15 residues. Germline values: CDR1 SEHNR, CDR2 FQNEAQ (reference sequence). The V and J ends lost 0 bases and 5 bases, in that order; junction bases with no gene match: 5. In DNA, the CDR3 is TGTGCCAGCAGCTTAGCAGGTCTAGCGGTAGATACGCAGTATTTT. Its protein is CASSLAGLAVDTQYF.

This chain uses TRBV5-1 with TRBJ1-3, with D unresolved. Deletions cut 0 bases from V and 9 bases from J, with 13 bases between. This CDR3 region has 14 residues. Germline-derived CDR1 and CDR2 are SGHRS and YFSETQ. CDR3 residues: CASSLDRNPSTIYF. The CDR3 coding sequence is TGCGCCAGCAGCTTGGATAGAAACCCATCCACCATATATTTT. Using reference TRBV5-1 and TRBJ1-3 for the parts outside the CDR3, the full variable domain is KAGVTQTPRYLIKTRGQQVTLSCSPISGHRSVSWYQQTPGQGLQFLFEYFSETQRNKGNFPGRFSGRQFSNSRSEMNVSTLELGDSALYLCASSLDRNPSTIYFGEGSWLTVV.

V usage is TRBV9 and J usage is TRBJ2-1, with 8 bases aligning to TRBD2. This CDR3 has 16 residues. Germline-derived CDR1 and CDR2 are SGDLS and YYNGEE. The V segment lost 3 bases and the J segment 6 bases; nucleotides outside the gene matches: 11. The CDR3 here is CASSDLSHGGANEQFF. Here the CDR3 DNA reads TGTGCCAGCAGCGATCTCTCCCACGGGGGGGCCAATGAGCAGTTCTTC.

This chain joins TRBV30 and TRBJ1-5; TRBD1 matches at 10 bases. CDR1 is GTSNPN and CDR2 is SVGIG in the germline V gene (reference sequence). This CDR3 is 14 amino acids long. With 3 bases clipped from V and 7 bases from J, the junction kept 6 bases outside the gene matches. Here the CDR3 reads CAWRQTGGRQPQHF. The CDR3 nucleotides are TGTGCCTGGAGACAGACAGGGGGCCGGCAGCCCCAGCATTTT.

In this sample, this clone turned up once. This chain links TRBV6-6 with TRBJ1-2; a weak D match, TRBD1 (6 bases). The CDR3 runs 14 residues. The V gene's germline CDR1 is MNHNY and CDR2 SVGAGI (reference sequence). Trimming cost V 6 bases and J 5 bases, with 16 bases left between them. The CDR3 DNA sequence: TGTGCCAGCAGCTCCGGGGGGCCTCAGTATGGCTACACCTTC. Translating it yields CASSSGGPQYGYTF.

The chain combines TRBV2 with TRBJ2-7; 10 positions match TRBD1. This CDR3 is built from 13 residues. The V gene's germline CDR1 is SNHLY and CDR2 FYNNEI. V dropped 8 bases and J dropped 5; count of bases not matched to a gene: 6. For the CDR3, the DNA is TGTGCCAGCCGTCGACAGGGGGCGGACGAGCAGTACGTC. Its translation is CASRRQGADEQYV.

The chain has TRBV25-1 and TRBJ2-1, with 9 bases aligning to TRBD1. Germline values: CDR1 MGHDK, CDR2 SYGVNS. Trimming at V came to 2 bases and at J to 7 bases, leaving 9 bases not matched to a gene. The CDR3 runs 16 residues. The CDR3 nucleotides are TGTGCCAGCAGTGAACTGAGACAGGGGGTGTCAAATGAGCAGTTCTTC. Its translation is CASSELRQGVSNEQFF.

The V call is TRBV4-2, the J call TRBJ1-6; D call uncertain. Germline assignment: CDR1 LGHNA and CDR2 YNFKEQ. CDR3 length: 17 residues. Trimming left V 0 bases short and J 0 bases short, with 9 bases between. The CDR3 DNA reads TGTGCCAGCAGCCAAGATCTGCGGAGCTCCTATAATTCACCCCTCCACTTT. Its protein is CASSQDLRSSYNSPLHF.